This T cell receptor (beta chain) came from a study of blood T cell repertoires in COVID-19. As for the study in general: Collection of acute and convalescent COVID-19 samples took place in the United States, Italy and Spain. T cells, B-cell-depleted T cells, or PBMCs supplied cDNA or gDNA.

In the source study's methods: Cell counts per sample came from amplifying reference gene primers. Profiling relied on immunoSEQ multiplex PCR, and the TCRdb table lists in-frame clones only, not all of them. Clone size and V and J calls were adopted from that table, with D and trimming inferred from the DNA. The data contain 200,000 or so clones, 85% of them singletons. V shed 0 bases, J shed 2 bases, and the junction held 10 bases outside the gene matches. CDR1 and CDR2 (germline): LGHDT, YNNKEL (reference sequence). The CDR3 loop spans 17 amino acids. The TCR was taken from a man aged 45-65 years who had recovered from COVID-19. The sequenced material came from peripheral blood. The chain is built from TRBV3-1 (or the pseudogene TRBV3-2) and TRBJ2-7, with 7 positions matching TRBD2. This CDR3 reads CASSQEVLREAPYEQYF. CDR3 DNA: TGTGCCAGCAGCCAAGAAGTTCTACGGGAGGCGCCCTACGAGCAGTACTTC.